These T cell receptor beta chains were read from a single sample in a study of blood T cell repertoires in COVID-19. Clones were read by immunoSEQ multiplex PCR, and TCRdb kept only the in-frame ones, dropping some. The data contain 110,000 to 150,000 clones, 75% to 90% of them singletons. Sequenced material: peripheral blood. The receptors originated from a woman aged 55-75 years with active COVID-19. The CDR3 runs from the conserved cysteine through the conserved F or W. A D gene is named only where the DNA matches it firmly. Not every row has a clone size; where given, it reads once, few, many or a size class.

length: 15
V: TRBV28
D: TRBD2
J: TRBJ2-3
size: NA
CDR3: CASSFSGLAVDTQYF
DNA: TGTGCCAGCAGTTTCTCGGGACTAGCGGTGGATACGCAGTATTTT

length: 15
V: TRBV5-6
D: NA
J: TRBJ2-3
size: NA
CDR3: CASSLIGGDTDTQYF
DNA: TGTGCCAGCAGCTTGATCGGGGGTGACACAGATACGCAGTATTTT

length: 16
V: TRBV24-1
D: NA
J: TRBJ2-5
size: NA
CDR3: CATSDLEGAWQETQYF
DNA: TGTGCCACCAGTGATTTGGAAGGGGCCTGGCAAGAGACCCAGTACTTC

length: 12
V: TRBV5-8
D: NA
J: TRBJ2-7
size: few
CDR3: CASSWGAYEQYF
DNA: TGTGCCAGCAGCTGGGGGGCCTACGAGCAGTACTTC

length: 14
V: TRBV9
D: NA
J: TRBJ2-2
size: NA
CDR3: CASSTRRTPGELFF
DNA: TGTGCCAGCAGCACGAGACGGACACCCGGGGAGCTGTTTTTT

length: 14
V: TRBV11-2
D: NA
J: TRBJ2-7
size: NA
CDR3: CASSLDLRTYEQYF
DNA: TGTGCCAGCAGCTTAGATCTGCGGACCTACGAGCAGTACTTC

length: 16
V: TRBV6-2/TRBV6-3
D: NA
J: TRBJ2-6
size: NA
CDR3: CASSYRPGAGANVLTF
DNA: TGTGCCAGCAGTTACCGTCCCGGGGCTGGGGCCAACGTCCTGACTTTC

length: 13
V: TRBV29-1
D: NA
J: TRBJ1-4
size: NA
CDR3: CSVERTEGGKLFF
DNA: TGCAGCGTTGAACGGACCGAGGGTGGAAAACTGTTTTTT

length: 14
V: TRBV28
D: NA
J: TRBJ1-1
size: NA
CDR3: CASKVQGMNTEAFF
DNA: TGTGCCAGCAAAGTACAGGGAATGAACACTGAAGCTTTCTTT

length: 14
V: TRBV7-2
D: NA
J: TRBJ2-7
size: NA
CDR3: CASSFEAGRSEQYF
DNA: TGTGCCAGCAGCTTTGAAGCGGGCAGAAGCGAGCAGTACTTC

length: 14
V: TRBV21-1
D: NA
J: TRBJ2-7
size: NA
CDR3: CASFEGRPEGEQYF
DNA: TGTGCCAGCTTTGAAGGACGGCCAGAGGGCGAGCAGTACTTC

length: 18
V: TRBV7-3
D: TRBD2
J: TRBJ2-1
size: NA
CDR3: CASSLTGGASGRTDEQFF
DNA: TGTGCCAGCAGCTTAACGGGTGGCGCTAGCGGGAGAACCGATGAGCAGTTCTTC

length: 18
V: TRBV13
D: TRBD2
J: TRBJ2-7
size: NA
CDR3: CASSLKMGSSGLAYEQYF
DNA: TGTGCCAGCAGCCTGAAGATGGGTTCTAGCGGACTAGCCTACGAGCAGTACTTC

length: 13
V: TRBV5-1
D: NA
J: TRBJ2-1
size: NA
CDR3: CASSLGARNEQFF
DNA: TGCGCCAGCAGCTTGGGCGCACGGAATGAGCAGTTCTTC

length: 16
V: TRBV18
D: NA
J: TRBJ2-3
size: NA
CDR3: CASSRSGTWYADTQYF
DNA: TGTGCCAGCTCACGCTCAGGGACTTGGTACGCGGATACGCAGTATTTT

length: 14
V: TRBV2
D: TRBD2
J: TRBJ2-1
size: NA
CDR3: CASEASGRDNEQFF
DNA: TGTGCCAGCGAGGCTAGCGGGAGGGATAATGAGCAGTTCTTC

length: 15
V: TRBV5-6
D: NA
J: TRBJ2-1
size: once
CDR3: CASSPPWPIPNEQFF
DNA: TGTGCCAGCAGCCCACCCTGGCCGATACCCAATGAGCAGTTCTTC

length: 13
V: TRBV7-2
D: NA
J: TRBJ2-7
size: NA
CDR3: CASSHTIRGEQYF
DNA: TGTGCCAGCAGCCACACAATACGGGGAGAGCAGTACTTC

length: 15
V: TRBV5-5
D: NA
J: TRBJ1-5
size: NA
CDR3: CASSLVPAGDQPQHF
DNA: TGTGCCAGCAGCTTGGTTCCGGCCGGGGATCAGCCCCAGCATTTT

length: 14
V: TRBV28
D: TRBD1
J: TRBJ1-2
size: few
CDR3: CASSAQTGFGGYTF
DNA: TGTGCCAGCAGTGCCCAGACAGGGTTTGGGGGCTACACCTTC

length: 15
V: TRBV9
D: TRBD1
J: TRBJ1-4
size: NA
CDR3: CASSVGGSRGQKLFF
DNA: TGTGCCAGCAGCGTAGGGGGCTCGAGGGGGCAAAAACTGTTTTTT

length: 15
V: TRBV11-2
D: NA
J: TRBJ2-3
size: NA
CDR3: CASSSDYRGTDTQYF
DNA: TGTGCCAGCAGCTCCGACTACCGTGGCACAGATACGCAGTATTTT

length: 19
V: TRBV27
D: TRBD2
J: TRBJ2-1
size: NA
CDR3: CASSSRRLAGVQFYNEQFF
DNA: TGTGCCAGCAGTTCCCGCCGACTAGCGGGAGTGCAGTTCTACAATGAGCAGTTCTTC

length: 14
V: TRBV28
D: TRBD1
J: TRBJ1-4
size: NA
CDR3: CASSETGRIEKLFF
DNA: TGTGCCAGCAGTGAGACAGGGAGGATTGAAAAACTGTTTTTT

length: 16
V: TRBV27
D: TRBD1
J: TRBJ2-1
size: NA
CDR3: CASSPPGQGVYNEQFF
DNA: TGTGCCAGCAGTCCACCGGGACAGGGGGTATACAATGAGCAGTTCTTC

length: 13
V: TRBV6-6
D: TRBD1
J: TRBJ1-2
size: NA
CDR3: CASRTGQGYGYTF
DNA: TGTGCCAGCAGGACGGGACAGGGCTATGGCTACACCTTC

length: 14
V: TRBV12-5
D: NA
J: TRBJ2-5
size: NA
CDR3: CASGPNTGPGTQYF
DNA: TGTGCTAGTGGTCCAAATACAGGTCCTGGGACCCAGTACTTC

length: 17
V: TRBV9
D: TRBD2
J: TRBJ2-1
size: NA
CDR3: CASSADGRAGGRDEQFF
DNA: TGTGCCAGCAGCGCGGACGGGAGAGCGGGAGGTAGGGATGAGCAGTTCTTC

length: 14
V: TRBV5-1
D: NA
J: TRBJ2-1
size: NA
CDR3: CASSLGLLEPEQFF
DNA: TGCGCCAGCAGCTTGGGTCTACTAGAACCTGAGCAGTTCTTC

length: 16
V: TRBV7-6
D: NA
J: TRBJ2-1
size: once
CDR3: CASSPLKGAAYNEQFF
DNA: TGTGCCAGCAGCCCTTTAAAGGGAGCGGCCTACAATGAGCAGTTCTTC

length: 16
V: TRBV3-1/TRBV3-2
D: NA
J: TRBJ2-2
size: NA
CDR3: CASRLGGLLSTGELFF
DNA: TGTGCCAGCAGGCTCGGGGGACTTCTTAGCACCGGGGAGCTGTTTTTT

length: 12
V: TRBV3-1/TRBV3-2
D: NA
J: TRBJ2-1
size: NA
CDR3: CASSQWSAEQFF
DNA: TGTGCCAGCAGCCAATGGAGCGCTGAGCAGTTCTTC

length: 16
V: TRBV6-6
D: NA
J: TRBJ1-6
size: NA
CDR3: CASSKRDKVQNSPLHF
DNA: TGTGCCAGCAGTAAGCGGGACAAAGTCCAAAATTCACCCCTCCACTTT

length: 21
V: TRBV28
D: TRBD1
J: TRBJ1-5
size: few
CDR3: CASSSSLPTGKRTEVNQPQHF
DNA: TGTGCCAGCAGTTCCTCCCTTCCGACAGGGAAACGCACTGAGGTCAATCAGCCCCAGCATTTT

length: 13
V: TRBV9
D: NA
J: TRBJ2-1
size: NA
CDR3: CASSQAVYNEQFF
DNA: TGTGCCAGCAGCCAGGCCGTCTACAATGAGCAGTTCTTC

length: 16
V: TRBV28
D: TRBD2
J: TRBJ2-1
size: few
CDR3: CASSPPGLAGEREQFF
DNA: TGTGCCAGCAGTCCTCCTGGACTAGCGGGAGAACGGGAGCAGTTCTTC

length: 16
V: TRBV28
D: TRBD2
J: TRBJ2-1
size: NA
CDR3: CASRLLAGGSYNEQFF
DNA: TGTGCCAGCAGACTACTAGCGGGAGGCTCCTACAATGAGCAGTTCTTC

length: 14
V: TRBV5-1
D: TRBD1
J: TRBJ1-6
size: NA
CDR3: CASSRTGGNSPLHF
DNA: TGCGCCAGCAGCCGGACAGGGGGAAATTCACCCCTCCACTTT

length: 13
V: TRBV7-9
D: NA
J: TRBJ1-2
size: NA
CDR3: CASSFDRHYGYTF
DNA: TGTGCCAGCAGCTTTGACAGACATTATGGCTACACCTTC

length: 15
V: TRBV28
D: TRBD1
J: TRBJ1-3
size: few
CDR3: CASSPGDSSGNTIYF
DNA: TGTGCCAGCAGTCCCGGGGACAGCTCTGGAAACACCATATATTTT

length: 15
V: TRBV7-9
D: TRBD2
J: TRBJ2-1
size: NA
CDR3: CASSHSGSSYNEQFF
DNA: TGTGCCAGCAGCCACAGCGGGAGCTCCTACAATGAGCAGTTCTTC

length: 13
V: TRBV11-3
D: NA
J: TRBJ2-3
size: NA
CDR3: CASRASGTDTQYF
DNA: TGTGCCAGCAGGGCTAGCGGCACAGATACGCAGTATTTT

length: 19
V: TRBV5-4
D: TRBD1
J: TRBJ2-1
size: NA
CDR3: CASSLGRGLSPFKYNEQFF
DNA: TGTGCCAGCAGCTTGGGCAGGGGGCTTTCCCCCTTTAAATACAATGAGCAGTTCTTC

length: 15
V: TRBV5-4
D: TRBD2
J: TRBJ2-7
size: few
CDR3: CASSRSSGSSYEQYF
DNA: TGTGCCAGCAGCCGTTCTAGCGGGAGCTCCTACGAGCAGTACTTC

length: 15
V: TRBV4-1
D: NA
J: TRBJ1-2
size: NA
CDR3: CASSHLGEANYGYTF
DNA: TGCGCCAGCAGCCACCTCGGAGAAGCTAACTATGGCTACACCTTC

length: 16
V: TRBV7-2
D: TRBD1
J: TRBJ2-5
size: once
CDR3: CASSLPLTGGQETQYF
DNA: TGTGCCAGCAGCTTACCCCTGACAGGGGGGCAAGAGACCCAGTACTTC

length: 15
V: TRBV7-3
D: TRBD1
J: TRBJ2-5
size: NA
CDR3: CASSLYPTGGETQYF
DNA: TGTGCCAGCAGCTTATATCCGACAGGGGGAGAGACCCAGTACTTC

length: 19
V: TRBV7-7
D: NA
J: TRBJ2-5
size: NA
CDR3: CASSLGYTSPWASQETQYF
DNA: TGTGCCAGCAGCTTAGGGTACACGTCCCCCTGGGCCTCCCAAGAGACCCAGTACTTC

length: 10
V: TRBV19
D: NA
J: TRBJ1-5
size: NA
CDR3: CATFSQPQHF
DNA: TGTGCCACCTTTAGTCAGCCCCAGCATTTT

length: 15
V: TRBV10-3
D: TRBD1
J: TRBJ1-6
size: NA
CDR3: CAISGTGGRNSPLHF
DNA: TGTGCCATCAGTGGTACAGGGGGCCGCAATTCACCCCTCCACTTT

length: 15
V: TRBV25-1
D: NA
J: TRBJ2-6
size: NA
CDR3: CASQGQLSGANVLTF
DNA: TGTGCCAGCCAGGGCCAACTATCGGGGGCCAACGTCCTGACTTTC

length: 16
V: TRBV5-1
D: TRBD2
J: TRBJ2-7
size: NA
CDR3: CASSLGGGAGAYEQYF
DNA: TGCGCCAGCAGCTTGGGGGGAGGAGCGGGAGCCTACGAGCAGTACTTC

length: 18
V: TRBV14
D: NA
J: TRBJ2-1
size: NA
CDR3: CASSHSSGGTSKYNEQFF
DNA: TGTGCCAGCAGCCATAGTTCAGGGGGGACTAGTAAGTACAATGAGCAGTTCTTC

length: 15
V: TRBV7-3
D: NA
J: TRBJ2-2
size: NA
CDR3: CASSLTRLADGELFF
DNA: TGTGCCAGCAGCTTGACCCGTTTAGCCGACGGGGAGCTGTTTTTT

length: 15
V: TRBV3-1/TRBV3-2
D: TRBD1
J: TRBJ2-5
size: NA
CDR3: CASSHRLQGKETQYF
DNA: TGTGCCAGCAGCCATCGGTTACAGGGGAAAGAGACCCAGTACTTC